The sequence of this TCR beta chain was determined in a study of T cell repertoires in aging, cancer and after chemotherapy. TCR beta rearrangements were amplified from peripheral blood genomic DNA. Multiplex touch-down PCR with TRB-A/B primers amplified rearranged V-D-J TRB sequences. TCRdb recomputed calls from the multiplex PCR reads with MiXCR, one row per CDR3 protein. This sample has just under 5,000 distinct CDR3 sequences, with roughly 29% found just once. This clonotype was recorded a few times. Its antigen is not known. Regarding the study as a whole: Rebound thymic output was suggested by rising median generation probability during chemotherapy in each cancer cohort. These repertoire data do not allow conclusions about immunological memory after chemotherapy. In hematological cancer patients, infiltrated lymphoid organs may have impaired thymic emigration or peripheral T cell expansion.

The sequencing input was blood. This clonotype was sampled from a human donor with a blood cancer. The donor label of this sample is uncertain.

The CDR3 DNA follows: TGTGCCAGCTCACCTTCGCAGTACCAAGAGACCCAGTACTTC. It specifies CASSPSQYQETQYF. The J gene is TRBJ2-5, the V gene TRBV18, with D uncertain. The CDR3 spans 14 residues. Trimming removed 3 bases at V and 0 bases at J, with 8 bases between. CDR1 and CDR2 from the germline V gene are KGHSH and LQKENI.